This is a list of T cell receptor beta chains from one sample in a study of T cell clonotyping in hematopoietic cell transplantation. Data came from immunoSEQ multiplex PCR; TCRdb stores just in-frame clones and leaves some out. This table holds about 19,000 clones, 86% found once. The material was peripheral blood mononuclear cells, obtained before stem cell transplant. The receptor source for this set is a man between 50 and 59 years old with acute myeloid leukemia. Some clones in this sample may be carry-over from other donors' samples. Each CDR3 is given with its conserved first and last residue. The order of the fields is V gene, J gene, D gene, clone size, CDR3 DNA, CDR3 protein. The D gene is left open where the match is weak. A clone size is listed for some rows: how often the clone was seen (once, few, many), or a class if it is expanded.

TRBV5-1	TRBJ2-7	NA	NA	TGCGCCAGCAGCTTGGCCACTAGCCCAAGCTCCTACGAGCAGTACTTC	CASSLATSPSSYEQYF
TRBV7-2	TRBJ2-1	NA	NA	TGTGCCAGCAGCTTATGGTCTACCCCCAACGAGCAGTTCTTC	CASSLWSTPNEQFF
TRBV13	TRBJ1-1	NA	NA	TGTGCCAGCAGCTCCCGGGACCTTTTTTCTAACACTGAAGCTTTCTTT	CASSSRDLFSNTEAFF
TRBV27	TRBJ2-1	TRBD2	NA	TGTGCCAGCAGTTTGACTAGCGGGGGGATCCCGTACAATGAGCAGTTCTTC	CASSLTSGGIPYNEQFF
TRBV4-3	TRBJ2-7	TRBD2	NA	TGCGCCAGCAGCCGGCTAGCGGGGCAACCCTACGAGCAGTACTTC	CASSRLAGQPYEQYF
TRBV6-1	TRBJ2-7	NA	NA	TGTGCCAGCAGTGAGTTTCGGGTTCCTACCTACGAGCAGTACTTC	CASSEFRVPTYEQYF
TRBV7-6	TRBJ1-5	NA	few	TGTGCCAGCAGCTCGGGGATGGGCCAGCCCAATCAGCCCCAGCATTTT	CASSSGMGQPNQPQHF
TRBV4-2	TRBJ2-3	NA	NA	TGTGCCAGCAGCCAACAGGCCGTTGGCAGGGGCTCAGATACGCAGTATTTT	CASSQQAVGRGSDTQYF
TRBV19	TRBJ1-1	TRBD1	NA	TGTGCCAGTGCCTGTTTGACAGGGGCAGACACTGAAGCTTTCTTT	CASACLTGADTEAFF
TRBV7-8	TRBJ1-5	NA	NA	TGTGCCAGCAGCCCCGATGGGAAGAGAGGCAATCAGCCCCAGCATTTT	CASSPDGKRGNQPQHF
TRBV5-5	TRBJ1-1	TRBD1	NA	TGTGCCAGCAGCTTTTTTCCGACAGGGGATGGGGTGGCTGAAGCTTTCTTT	CASSFFPTGDGVAEAFF
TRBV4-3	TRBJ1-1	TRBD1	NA	TGCGCCAGCAGCCGGGACAGGGGTACTGAAGCTTTCTTT	CASSRDRGTEAFF
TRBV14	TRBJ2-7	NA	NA	TGTGCCAGCAGCCAAGTACTAGGGGGCTACGAGCAGTACTTC	CASSQVLGGYEQYF
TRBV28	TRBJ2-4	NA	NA	TGTGCCAGCAGTTTTCGGGGGCACATTCAGTACTTC	CASSFRGHIQYF
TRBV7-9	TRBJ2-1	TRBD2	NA	TGTGCCAGCAGCTTAAGGACTAGCGGGGGGGCCGTCAATGAGCAGTTCTTC	CASSLRTSGGAVNEQFF
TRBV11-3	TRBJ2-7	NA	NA	TGTGCCAGCAGCTCAACCCTAGCAGGGGAGCAGTACTTC	CASSSTLAGEQYF
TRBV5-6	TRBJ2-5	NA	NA	TGTGCCAGCAGCTCTCCAGGGGGGATGGAGACCCAGTACTTC	CASSSPGGMETQYF
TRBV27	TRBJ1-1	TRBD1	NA	TGTGCCAGCAGGACACAGGGGCCCCAAAACACTGAAGCTTTCTTT	CASRTQGPQNTEAFF
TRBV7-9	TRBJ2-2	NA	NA	TGTGCCAGCAGCCAACCCCCCGGGGAGCTGTTTTTT	CASSQPPGELFF
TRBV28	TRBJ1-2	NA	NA	TGTGCCAGCAGGAAAACGGCGGCTAGGGGAGGCTACACCTTC	CASRKTAARGGYTF
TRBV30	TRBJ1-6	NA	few	TGTGCCTGGGTTCACAAAGATCGTTCACCCCTCCACTTT	CAWVHKDRSPLHF
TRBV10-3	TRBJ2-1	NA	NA	TGTGCCATCAGCGGGGTCCCAGGAGTCACGAACAATGAGCAGTTCTTC	CAISGVPGVTNNEQFF
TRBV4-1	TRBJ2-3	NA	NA	TGCGCCAGCAGCCAAGCTTGGTTAAACACAGATACGCAGTATTTT	CASSQAWLNTDTQYF
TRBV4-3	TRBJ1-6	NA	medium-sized	TGCGCCAGCAGCCAAGGGGGGCGAGGGGGTTCACCCCTCCACTTT	CASSQGGRGGSPLHF
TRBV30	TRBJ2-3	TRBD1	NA	TGTGCCGGGAGGACAGGGCCATCCACAGATACGCAGTATTTT	CAGRTGPSTDTQYF
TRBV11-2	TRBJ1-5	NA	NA	TGTGCCAGCAGCTTCGCCGGAGGACATCAGCCCCAGCATTTT	CASSFAGGHQPQHF
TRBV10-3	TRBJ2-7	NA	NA	TGTGCCATCAGCGACCCTCAGGGATTGGGCTACGAGCAGTACTTC	CAISDPQGLGYEQYF
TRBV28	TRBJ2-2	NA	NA	TGTGCCAGCAGTTACGCTAGGATGAACACCGGGGAGCTGTTTTTT	CASSYARMNTGELFF
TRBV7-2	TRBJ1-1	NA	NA	TGTGCCAGCAGTTTGCGGGGCGCCCCTGAAGCTTTCTTT	CASSLRGAPEAFF
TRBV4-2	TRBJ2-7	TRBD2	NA	TGTGCCAGCAGTGATCGGGGGGATACCCCCTACGAGCAGTACTTC	CASSDRGDTPYEQYF
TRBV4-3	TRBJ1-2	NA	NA	TGCGCCAGCAGCCAAGAGCGGATCTATGGCTACACCTTC	CASSQERIYGYTF
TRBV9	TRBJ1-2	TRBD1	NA	TGTGCCAGCAGCGCCGACAGGGGTCTGGGCTACACCTTC	CASSADRGLGYTF
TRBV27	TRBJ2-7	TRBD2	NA	TGTGCCAGCAGTTTAAGCGGGGGTTTATCCGAGCAGTACTTC	CASSLSGGLSEQYF
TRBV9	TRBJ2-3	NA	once	TGTGCCAGCAGCGTACCGTCTACAGATACGCAGTATTTT	CASSVPSTDTQYF
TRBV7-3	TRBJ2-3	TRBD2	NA	TGTGCCAGCAGCTTAAATACGGCGGGGGGGCGTGACACGCAGTATTTT	CASSLNTAGGRDTQYF